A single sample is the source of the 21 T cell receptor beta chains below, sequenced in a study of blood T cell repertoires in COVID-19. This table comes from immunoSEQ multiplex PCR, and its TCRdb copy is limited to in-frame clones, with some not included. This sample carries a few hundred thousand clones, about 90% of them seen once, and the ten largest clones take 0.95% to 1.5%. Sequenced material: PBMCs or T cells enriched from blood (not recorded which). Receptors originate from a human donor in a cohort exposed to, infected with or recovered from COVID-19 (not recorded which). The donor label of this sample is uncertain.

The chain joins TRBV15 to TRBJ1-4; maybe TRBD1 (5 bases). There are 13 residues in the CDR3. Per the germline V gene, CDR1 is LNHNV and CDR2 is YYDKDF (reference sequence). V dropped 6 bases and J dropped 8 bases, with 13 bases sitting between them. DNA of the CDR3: TGTGCCACCAGGACTCCTCCAGGGGAAAAACTGTTTTTT. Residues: CATRTPPGEKLFF.

The DNA for the CDR3 is TGCGCCAGCAGCTCTCAGGGTAGAAGCACTGAAGCTTTCTTT. Translated: CASSSQGRSTEAFF. The chain carries TRBV5-1 and TRBJ1-1, with D tentatively TRBD1 (5 bases). The CDR3 covers 14 residues. Germline CDR1 is SGHRS and CDR2 is YFSETQ. V lost 3 bases, J lost 4 bases, and 13 bases lay in between.

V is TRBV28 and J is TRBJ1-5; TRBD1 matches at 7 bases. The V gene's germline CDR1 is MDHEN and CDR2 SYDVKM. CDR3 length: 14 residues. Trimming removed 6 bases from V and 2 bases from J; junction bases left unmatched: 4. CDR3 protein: CASRVTGGNQPQHF. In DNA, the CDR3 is TGTGCCAGCAGAGTCACAGGGGGCAATCAGCCCCAGCATTTT.

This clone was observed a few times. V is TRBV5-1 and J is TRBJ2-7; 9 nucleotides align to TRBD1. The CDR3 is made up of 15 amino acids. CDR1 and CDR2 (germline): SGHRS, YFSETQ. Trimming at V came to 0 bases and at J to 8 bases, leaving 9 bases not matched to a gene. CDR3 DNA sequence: TGCGCCAGCAGCTTGGGATTTAGTGGACAGGGGCAGCAGTACTTC. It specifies CASSLGFSGQGQQYF. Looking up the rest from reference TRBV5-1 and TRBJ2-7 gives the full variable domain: KAGVTQTPRYLIKTRGQQVTLSCSPISGHRSVSWYQQTPGQGLQFLFEYFSETQRNKGNFPGRFSGRQFSNSRSEMNVSTLELGDSALYLCASSLGFSGQGQQYFGPGTRLTVT.

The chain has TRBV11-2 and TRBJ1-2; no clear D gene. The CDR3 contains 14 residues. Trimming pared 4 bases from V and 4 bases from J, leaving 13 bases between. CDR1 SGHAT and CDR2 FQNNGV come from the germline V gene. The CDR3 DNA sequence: TGTGCCAGCAGCTCGCCTGGGCGCGTCTATGGCTACACCTTC. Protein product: CASSSPGRVYGYTF.

The CDR3 DNA is TGTGCCAGTAGTTCAACAGGGGAACAGCCCCAGCATTTT. This translates into CASSSTGEQPQHF. The V and J genes are TRBV19 and TRBJ1-5; TRBD1 aligns across 7 bases. CDR1 and CDR2 (germline): LNHDA, SQIVND (reference sequence). After removal of 5 bases from V and 7 bases from J, the junction contained 5 bases not matched to a gene. CDR3 size: 13 residues.

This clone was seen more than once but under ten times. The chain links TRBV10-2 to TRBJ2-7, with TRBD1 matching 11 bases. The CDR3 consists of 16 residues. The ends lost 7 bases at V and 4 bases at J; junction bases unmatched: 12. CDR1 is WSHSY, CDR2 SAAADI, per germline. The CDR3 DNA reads TGCGCCAGCACACAGTGGGGGGACAGGGGGTCATACGAGCAGTACTTC. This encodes CASTQWGDRGSYEQYF.

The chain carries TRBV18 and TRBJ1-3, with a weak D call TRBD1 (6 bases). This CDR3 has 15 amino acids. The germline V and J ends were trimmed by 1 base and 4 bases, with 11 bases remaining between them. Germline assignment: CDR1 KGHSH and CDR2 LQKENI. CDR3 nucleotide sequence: TGTGCCAGCTCACCACTCAGGGGAGAGGGAAACACCATATATTTT. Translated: CASSPLRGEGNTIYF. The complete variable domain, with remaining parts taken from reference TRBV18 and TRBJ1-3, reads NAGVMQNPRHLVRRRGQEARLRCSPMKGHSHVYWYRQLPEEGLKFMVYLQKENIIDESGMPKERFSAEFPKEGPSILRIQQVVRGDSAAYFCASSPLRGEGNTIYFGEGSWLTVV.

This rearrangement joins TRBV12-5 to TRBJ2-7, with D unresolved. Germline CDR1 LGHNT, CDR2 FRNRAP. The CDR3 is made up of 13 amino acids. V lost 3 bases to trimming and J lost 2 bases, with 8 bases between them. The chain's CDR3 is CASGFEITYEQYF. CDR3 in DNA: TGTGCTAGTGGTTTTGAGATCACCTACGAGCAGTACTTC.

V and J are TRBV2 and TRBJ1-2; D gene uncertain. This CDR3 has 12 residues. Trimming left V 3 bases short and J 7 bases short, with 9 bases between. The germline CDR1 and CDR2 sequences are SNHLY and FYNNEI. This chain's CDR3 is CASSDEGRGYTF. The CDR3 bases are TGTGCCAGCAGTGACGAGGGCCGTGGCTACACCTTC.

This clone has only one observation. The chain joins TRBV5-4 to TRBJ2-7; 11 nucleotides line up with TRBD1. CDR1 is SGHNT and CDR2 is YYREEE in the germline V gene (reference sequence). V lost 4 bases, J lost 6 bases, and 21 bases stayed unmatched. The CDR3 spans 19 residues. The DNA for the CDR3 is TGTGCCAGCAGCCCGTGGGACAGGGGGACGAGACGTGGATCCGCCGAGCAGTACTTC. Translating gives CASSPWDRGTRRGSAEQYF.

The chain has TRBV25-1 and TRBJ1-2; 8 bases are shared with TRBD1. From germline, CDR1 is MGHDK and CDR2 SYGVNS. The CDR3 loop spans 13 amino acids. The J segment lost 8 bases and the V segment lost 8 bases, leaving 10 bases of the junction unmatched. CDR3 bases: TGTGCCAGCGGCAACCAGGGGGCGGTCGGCTACACCTTC. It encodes CASGNQGAVGYTF.

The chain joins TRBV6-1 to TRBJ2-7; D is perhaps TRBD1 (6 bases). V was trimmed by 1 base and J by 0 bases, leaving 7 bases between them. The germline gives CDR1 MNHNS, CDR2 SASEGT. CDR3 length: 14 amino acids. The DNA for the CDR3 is TGTGCCAGCAGTGAAGTCAGGGGCTCCTACGAGCAGTACTTC. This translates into CASSEVRGSYEQYF.

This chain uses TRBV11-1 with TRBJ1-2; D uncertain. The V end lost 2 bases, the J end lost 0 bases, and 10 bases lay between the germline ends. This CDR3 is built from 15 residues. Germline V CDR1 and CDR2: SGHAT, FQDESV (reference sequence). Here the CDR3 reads CASSLRRGANYGYTF. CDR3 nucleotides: TGTGCCAGCAGCTTAAGGCGGGGAGCTAACTATGGCTACACCTTC.

In nucleotides, the CDR3 is TGCGCCAGCAGCTTGGACAGGGCAAATGGCTACACCTTC. Encoded protein: CASSLDRANGYTF. The rearrangement links TRBV5-1 to TRBJ1-2, with a weak D call TRBD1 (6 bases). The CDR3 sequence is 13 residues long. The ends were cut back, 0 bases at V and 6 bases at J, with 9 bases in the middle. Germline V gene lookup returns CDR1 SGHRS and CDR2 YFSETQ.

CDR3 DNA sequence: TGTGCCAGCAGCCCGTCAGGACTAGCGGGGGATTCGTACCAAGAGACCCAGTACTTC. Its translation: CASSPSGLAGDSYQETQYF. The chain recombines TRBV7-3 with TRBJ2-5, with 13 bases matching TRBD2. The germline CDR1 and CDR2 sequences are SGHTA and FQGTGA. After removal of 5 bases from V and 0 bases from J, the junction contained 12 bases not matched to a gene. The CDR3 loop spans 19 amino acids. The full variable domain, rest sourced from reference TRBV7-3 and TRBJ2-5, is GAGVSQTPSNKVTEKGKYVELRCDPISGHTALYWYRQSLGQGPEFLIYFQGTGAADDSGLPNDRFFAVRPEGSVSTLKIQRTERGDSAVYLCASSPSGLAGDSYQETQYFGPGTRLLVL.

The CDR3 nucleotides read TGTGCCAGCCGGGGACAGGGGGGATCCTATGGCTACACCTTC. As protein: CASRGQGGSYGYTF. The chain is built from TRBV6-5 and TRBJ1-2; 11 nucleotides match TRBD1. Trimming removed 8 bases from V and 4 bases from J; junction bases left unmatched: 6. The CDR3 totals 14 residues. Germline CDR1 is MNHEY and CDR2 is SVGAGI.

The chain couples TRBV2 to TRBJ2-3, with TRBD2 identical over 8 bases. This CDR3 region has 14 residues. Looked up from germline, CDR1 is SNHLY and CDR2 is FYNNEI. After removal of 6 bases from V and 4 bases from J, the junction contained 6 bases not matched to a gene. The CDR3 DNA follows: TGTGCCAGCAGGACTGGACTAGCAGCAGATACGCAGTATTTT. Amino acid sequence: CASRTGLAADTQYF.

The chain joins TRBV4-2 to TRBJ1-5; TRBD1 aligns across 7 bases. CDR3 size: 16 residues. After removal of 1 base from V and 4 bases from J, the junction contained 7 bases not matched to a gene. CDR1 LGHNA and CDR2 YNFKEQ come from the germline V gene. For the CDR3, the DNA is TGTGCCAGCAGCCAAGCCGGGACAGAGGTTAATCAGCCCCAGCATTTT. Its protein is CASSQAGTEVNQPQHF.

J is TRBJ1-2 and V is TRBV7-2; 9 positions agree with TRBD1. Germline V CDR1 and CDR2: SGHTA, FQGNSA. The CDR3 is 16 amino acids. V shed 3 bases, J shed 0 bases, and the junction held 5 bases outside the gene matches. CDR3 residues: CASSFGTGLANYGYTF. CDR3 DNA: TGTGCCAGCAGCTTTGGGACAGGGTTAGCTAACTATGGCTACACCTTC. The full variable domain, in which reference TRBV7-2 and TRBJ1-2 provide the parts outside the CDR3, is GAGVSQSPSNKVTEKGKDVELRCDPISGHTALYWYRQSLGQGLEFLIYFQGNSAPDKSGLPSDRFSAERTGGSVSTLTIQRTQQEDSAVYLCASSFGTGLANYGYTFGSGTRLTVV.

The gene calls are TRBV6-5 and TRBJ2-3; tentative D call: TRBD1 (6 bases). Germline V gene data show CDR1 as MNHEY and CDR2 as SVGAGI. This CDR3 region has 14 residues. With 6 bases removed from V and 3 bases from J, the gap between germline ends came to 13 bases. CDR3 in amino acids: CASSLQGMTDTQYF. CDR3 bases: TGTGCCAGCAGCTTACAGGGTATGACAGATACGCAGTATTTT.